This T cell receptor (beta chain) was sequenced in a study of PD-1 blockade in classical Hodgkin lymphoma. CDR3 length equals 14 residues. J gave up 4 bases and V 10 bases, and 9 bases lay outside the gene matches. Germline V gene lookup returns CDR1 MRHNA and CDR2 SNTAGT. Every single patient, without exception, relapsed after autologous stem cell transplantation, and brentuximab vedotin exposure varied. Concerning this clone itself: Its antigen is unidentified.

Here immunoSEQ multiplex PCR was the method, and the copy in TCRdb shows in-frame clones only, minus some. The data contain about 12,000 clones, about 90% of them singletons. Overall study results and limits: Complete responders started with a diversity level that resembled newly diagnosed patients at baseline. Some patients began nivolumab under 1 year after ASCT. These patients were excluded from later analyses. Unlike CD8+ TCR diversity, which did not rise significantly by C4D1, CD4+ TCR diversity did.

This clonotype was sampled from a human donor with classical Hodgkin lymphoma. Sequencing was performed on peripheral blood mononuclear cells (PBMCs), taken at baseline. The rearrangement links TRBV6-4 to TRBJ2-1, with 8 bases identical to TRBD1. For the CDR3, the DNA is TGTGCCACAAAATCGGGACAGGAGTACAATGAGCAGTTCTTC. This gives the protein CATKSGQEYNEQFF.